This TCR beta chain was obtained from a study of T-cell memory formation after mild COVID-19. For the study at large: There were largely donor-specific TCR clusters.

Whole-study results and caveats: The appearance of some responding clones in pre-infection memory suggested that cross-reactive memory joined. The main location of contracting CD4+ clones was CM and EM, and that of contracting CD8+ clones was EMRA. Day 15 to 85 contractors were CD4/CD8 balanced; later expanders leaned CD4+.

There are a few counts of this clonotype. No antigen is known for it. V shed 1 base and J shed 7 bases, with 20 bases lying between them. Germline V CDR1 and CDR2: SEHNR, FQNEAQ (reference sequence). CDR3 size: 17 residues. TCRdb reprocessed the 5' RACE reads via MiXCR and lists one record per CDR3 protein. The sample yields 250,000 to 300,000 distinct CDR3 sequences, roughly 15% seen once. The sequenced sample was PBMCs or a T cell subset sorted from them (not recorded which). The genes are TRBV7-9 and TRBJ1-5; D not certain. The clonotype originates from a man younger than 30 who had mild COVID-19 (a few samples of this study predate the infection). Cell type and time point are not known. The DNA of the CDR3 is TGTGCCAGCAGCTTAGAGCATTCTTTTCAAATGGGGCAGCCCCAGCATTTT. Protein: CASSLEHSFQMGQPQHF.